The rows below give T cell receptor beta chains drawn from one sample of a study of cytomegalovirus exposure and HLA in healthy donors. Using immunoSEQ multiplex PCR, the repertoire was profiled, and TCRdb retains in-frame clones only, with some absent. The data hold about 270,000 clones, with roughly 70% observed a single time. Sequencing input: PBMCs. The receptors come from a female donor in good health and CMV-seronegative. CDR3s include the opening cysteine and the closing phenylalanine or tryptophan. A D gene is named only where the DNA matches it firmly. Clone size is shown for a subset of rows, as once, few, many or a class of expanded clone.

V gene: TRBV10-3; J gene: TRBJ1-4; clone size: -; D gene: -; CDR3 protein: CAISANWEKLFF; CDR3 DNA: TGTGCCATCAGTGCCAACTGGGAAAAACTGTTTTTT
V gene: TRBV5-4; J gene: TRBJ1-2; clone size: few; D gene: -; CDR3 protein: CASSLGRGWDYGYTF; CDR3 DNA: TGTGCCAGCAGCTTGGGTAGAGGGTGGGACTATGGCTACACCTTC
V gene: TRBV7-3; J gene: TRBJ2-3; clone size: -; D gene: TRBD2; CDR3 protein: CASSPRTSGIADTQYF; CDR3 DNA: TGTGCCAGCAGCCCGAGGACGAGCGGGATAGCAGATACGCAGTATTTT
V gene: TRBV30; J gene: TRBJ2-5; clone size: -; D gene: TRBD2; CDR3 protein: CAWTIPGGKETQYF; CDR3 DNA: TGTGCCTGGACTATTCCGGGGGGGAAAGAGACCCAGTACTTC
V gene: TRBV6-5; J gene: TRBJ1-3; clone size: -; D gene: -; CDR3 protein: CASSRTVSSGNTIYF; CDR3 DNA: TGTGCCAGCAGTCGGACAGTGAGCTCTGGAAACACCATATATTTT
V gene: TRBV4-1; J gene: TRBJ2-5; clone size: -; D gene: -; CDR3 protein: CASSQDLGFQETQYF; CDR3 DNA: TGCGCCAGCAGCCAAGACCTCGGGTTTCAAGAGACCCAGTACTTC
V gene: TRBV10-3; J gene: TRBJ2-5; clone size: -; D gene: TRBD2; CDR3 protein: CAISAETSGRVTTQYF; CDR3 DNA: TGTGCCATCAGTGCAGAGACTAGCGGGAGGGTTACGACCCAGTACTTC
V gene: TRBV20-1; J gene: TRBJ2-7; clone size: -; D gene: -; CDR3 protein: CSANLDYEQYF; CDR3 DNA: TGCAGTGCTAATCTGGACTACGAGCAGTACTTC
V gene: TRBV2; J gene: TRBJ1-5; clone size: -; D gene: -; CDR3 protein: CASSDLLGKGDQPQHF; CDR3 DNA: TGTGCCAGCAGTGATCTTCTAGGGAAGGGGGATCAGCCCCAGCATTTT
V gene: TRBV5-1; J gene: TRBJ2-7; clone size: -; D gene: -; CDR3 protein: CASSPPRGDEQYF; CDR3 DNA: TGCGCCAGCAGCCCCCCCAGGGGAGACGAGCAGTACTTC
V gene: TRBV28; J gene: TRBJ1-3; clone size: -; D gene: -; CDR3 protein: CASGLQNSGNTIYF; CDR3 DNA: TGTGCCAGCGGTCTTCAGAACTCTGGAAACACCATATATTTT
V gene: TRBV28; J gene: TRBJ1-2; clone size: -; D gene: -; CDR3 protein: CASSLGGGPGYTF; CDR3 DNA: TGTGCCAGCAGTTTAGGCGGGGGGCCCGGCTACACCTTC
V gene: TRBV9; J gene: TRBJ2-2; clone size: -; D gene: -; CDR3 protein: CASSVQGISGELFF; CDR3 DNA: TGTGCCAGCAGCGTACAGGGTATCTCCGGGGAGCTGTTTTTT
V gene: TRBV28; J gene: TRBJ2-7; clone size: many; D gene: TRBD1; CDR3 protein: CASSPTGGSEEQYF; CDR3 DNA: TGTGCCAGCAGCCCGACAGGGGGCTCAGAAGAGCAGTACTTC
V gene: TRBV9; J gene: TRBJ1-1; clone size: -; D gene: -; CDR3 protein: CASSLGQSTEAFF; CDR3 DNA: TGTGCCAGCAGCCTAGGACAGTCCACTGAAGCTTTCTTT
V gene: TRBV27; J gene: TRBJ2-7; clone size: -; D gene: TRBD1; CDR3 protein: CASSFSGTGVEQYF; CDR3 DNA: TGTGCCAGCAGTTTCTCCGGGACAGGAGTCGAGCAGTACTTC
V gene: TRBV10-3; J gene: TRBJ2-7; clone size: -; D gene: -; CDR3 protein: CAISEGGAPIYEQYF; CDR3 DNA: TGTGCCATCTCCGAGGGGGGGGCGCCCATCTACGAGCAGTACTTC
V gene: TRBV10-3; J gene: TRBJ2-1; clone size: once; D gene: -; CDR3 protein: CAISGTSTSYNEQFF; CDR3 DNA: TGTGCCATCAGTGGTACTAGCACCTCCTACAATGAGCAGTTCTTC
V gene: TRBV4-1; J gene: TRBJ2-1; clone size: -; D gene: TRBD2; CDR3 protein: CASSLSGRASYEQFF; CDR3 DNA: TGCGCCAGCAGCCTTAGCGGGAGGGCCAGCTATGAGCAGTTCTTC
V gene: TRBV19; J gene: TRBJ1-4; clone size: once; D gene: TRBD1; CDR3 protein: CASRPGTVPNEKLFF; CDR3 DNA: TGTGCCAGTCGTCCCGGGACAGTGCCTAATGAAAAACTGTTTTTT
V gene: TRBV4-1; J gene: TRBJ1-6; clone size: -; D gene: -; CDR3 protein: CASSQDFGTRNSPLHF; CDR3 DNA: TGCGCCAGCAGCCAAGATTTCGGGACTAGGAATTCACCCCTCCACTTT
V gene: TRBV29-1; J gene: TRBJ2-5; clone size: -; D gene: -; CDR3 protein: CSVEPTGSRKTQYF; CDR3 DNA: TGCAGCGTTGAACCGACAGGTTCCCGAAAGACCCAGTACTTC
V gene: TRBV11-2; J gene: TRBJ2-1; clone size: -; D gene: -; CDR3 protein: CATRRFGATNEQFF; CDR3 DNA: TGTGCCACCCGGCGTTTTGGAGCGACCAATGAGCAGTTCTTC
V gene: TRBV10-3; J gene: TRBJ1-1; clone size: -; D gene: -; CDR3 protein: CAISLQVSSSEAFF; CDR3 DNA: TGTGCCATCAGCCTACAGGTATCGAGCTCTGAAGCTTTCTTT
V gene: TRBV19; J gene: TRBJ2-3; clone size: -; D gene: TRBD2; CDR3 protein: CASSTIGLAGTDTQYF; CDR3 DNA: TGTGCCAGTAGTACCATCGGACTAGCGGGCACAGATACGCAGTATTTT
V gene: TRBV7-9; J gene: TRBJ2-3; clone size: few; D gene: -; CDR3 protein: CASSLQGTDTQYF; CDR3 DNA: TGTGCCAGCAGCCTCCAGGGCACAGATACGCAGTATTTT
V gene: TRBV25-1; J gene: TRBJ1-1; clone size: -; D gene: -; CDR3 protein: CASREYLSAFF; CDR3 DNA: TGTGCCAGCAGAGAGTATCTGAGCGCTTTCTTT
V gene: TRBV5-6; J gene: TRBJ2-3; clone size: few; D gene: TRBD2; CDR3 protein: CASSPRGGGRTDTQYF; CDR3 DNA: TGTGCCAGCAGCCCACGGGGGGGCGGGAGAACAGATACGCAGTATTTT
V gene: TRBV5-5; J gene: TRBJ2-1; clone size: -; D gene: TRBD2; CDR3 protein: CASSLVRARLAEGAGEQFF; CDR3 DNA: TGTGCCAGCAGCTTGGTACGGGCCAGACTAGCGGAGGGCGCCGGTGAGCAGTTCTTC
V gene: TRBV7-2; J gene: TRBJ2-7; clone size: -; D gene: TRBD2; CDR3 protein: CASSSRASGAAYYEQYF; CDR3 DNA: TGTGCCAGCAGCTCGAGGGCTAGCGGAGCCGCCTACTACGAGCAGTACTTC
V gene: TRBV9; J gene: TRBJ2-7; clone size: -; D gene: TRBD2; CDR3 protein: CASSVGGDYIYEQYF; CDR3 DNA: TGTGCCAGCAGCGTAGGTGGGGACTACATCTACGAGCAGTACTTC
V gene: TRBV2; J gene: TRBJ2-7; clone size: -; D gene: TRBD2; CDR3 protein: CATKSGASSGRFTYEQYF; CDR3 DNA: TGTGCCACCAAGAGTGGGGCTTCTAGCGGGAGGTTCACCTACGAGCAGTACTTC
V gene: TRBV6-4; J gene: TRBJ1-2; clone size: -; D gene: -; CDR3 protein: CASSEGGTNYGYTF; CDR3 DNA: TGTGCCAGCAGTGAAGGCGGAACTAACTATGGCTACACCTTC
V gene: TRBV7-2; J gene: TRBJ2-2; clone size: -; D gene: -; CDR3 protein: CASSQGTARGELFF; CDR3 DNA: TGTGCCAGCAGCCAGGGGACCGCACGGGGGGAGCTGTTTTTT
V gene: TRBV27; J gene: TRBJ2-7; clone size: -; D gene: -; CDR3 protein: CASSLGLGPTYEQYF; CDR3 DNA: TGTGCCAGCAGTTTAGGTCTGGGCCCTACCTACGAGCAGTACTTC
V gene: TRBV7-9; J gene: TRBJ2-3; clone size: -; D gene: -; CDR3 protein: CVFQGLHGSDTQYF; CDR3 DNA: TGTGTCTTCCAGGGACTTCATGGGTCAGATACGCAGTATTTT
V gene: TRBV2; J gene: TRBJ2-5; clone size: -; D gene: -; CDR3 protein: CASSEAGAGKETQYF; CDR3 DNA: TGTGCCAGCAGTGAAGCGGGAGCGGGCAAAGAGACCCAGTACTTC
V gene: TRBV7-6; J gene: TRBJ2-1; clone size: -; D gene: -; CDR3 protein: CASSLGLGGNEQFF; CDR3 DNA: TGTGCCAGCAGCTTAGGGCTAGGGGGCAATGAGCAGTTCTTC
V gene: TRBV27; J gene: TRBJ2-5; clone size: -; D gene: TRBD2; CDR3 protein: CASSTSGSGQETQYF; CDR3 DNA: TGTGCCAGCAGTACTAGCGGGAGTGGGCAAGAGACCCAGTACTTC
V gene: TRBV2; J gene: TRBJ2-2; clone size: -; D gene: TRBD2; CDR3 protein: CASTYSGGNTGELFF; CDR3 DNA: TGTGCCAGCACCTACAGCGGGGGGAACACCGGGGAGCTGTTTTTT
V gene: TRBV12-5; J gene: TRBJ2-7; clone size: -; D gene: -; CDR3 protein: CASGPMDSSYEQYF; CDR3 DNA: TGTGCTAGTGGTCCGATGGACAGCTCCTACGAGCAGTACTTC
V gene: TRBV5-5; J gene: TRBJ1-2; clone size: once; D gene: -; CDR3 protein: CASSLIPRGDYGYTF; CDR3 DNA: TGTGCCAGCAGCTTGATCCCGCGGGGGGACTATGGCTACACCTTC